This T cell receptor beta chain derives from a study of CD8+CD57+ T cells in acquired aplastic anemia. For the study at large: Sorted CD4+ and CD8+ cells gave an average of approximately 3.4 ug of DNA.

This clonotype was observed many times. J lost 6 bases, V lost 4 bases, and 4 bases had no gene match. There are 12 residues in the CDR3. CDR1 is DFQATT, CDR2 SNEGSKA, per germline (reference sequence). Genomic DNA served as template for TCR beta VDJ and CDR3 profiling. TCRdb re-derived calls from the reads in MiXCR, one entry per CDR3 protein. The profile shows roughly 180,000 distinct CDR3 sequences, around 45% of them singletons. Source material: sorted CD4+, CD8+, or CD8+CD57+ T cells (not recorded which) from PBMCs. The TCR was taken from a human donor in good health. The genes are TRBV20-1 and TRBJ2-3; 7 nucleotides match TRBD2. The CDR3 here is CSANWGGDTQYF. The DNA of the CDR3 is TGCAGTGCTAACTGGGGGGGTGATACGCAGTATTTT.